The 14 T cell receptor beta chains in this list originate from one sample, sequenced in a study of Graves' ophthalmopathy and Graves' hyperthyroidism. RNA transcripts were the source from which TCR beta CDR3 regions were amplified. RT-PCR with HTBI primers came first, then second-round multiplex PCR. TCRdb ran MiXCR on the multiplex PCR reads and lists one entry per CDR3 protein. The data contain around 670,000 distinct CDR3 sequences, 35% to 50% of them singletons. The sample consisted of peripheral blood. The receptors derive from an adult man with Graves' ophthalmopathy.

The genes are TRBV20-1 and TRBJ1-2; no reliable D call. Germline assignment: CDR1 DFQATT and CDR2 SNEGSKA (reference sequence). This CDR3 has 11 amino acids. CDR3 amino acids: CSLGSGDGYTF. For the CDR3, the DNA is TGCAGCTTAGGCAGCGGGGATGGCTACACCTTC.

CDR3 bases: TGCAGTGCTAGAATCGACAGGGGGTGGGAGACCCAGTACTTC. This codes for CSARIDRGWETQYF. This sequence joins TRBV20-1 and TRBJ2-5; 9 nucleotides line up with TRBD1. From germline, CDR1 is DFQATT and CDR2 SNEGSKA (reference sequence). The J segment lost 5 bases and the V segment lost 2 bases, leaving 6 bases of the junction unmatched. The CDR3 runs to 14 residues.

This sequence joins TRBV7-2 and TRBJ1-3; D is perhaps TRBD1 (6 bases). The CDR3 extends over 16 amino acids. Germline V lookup: CDR1 SGHTA, CDR2 FQGNSA. The V gene lost 4 bases and the J gene lost 3 bases, with 16 bases spanning the gap. DNA of the CDR3: TGTGCCAGCAGCTACAAAACCGGGACATATGGAAACACCATATATTTT. Its protein is CASSYKTGTYGNTIYF.

As to this clonotype: No conserved phenylalanine or tryptophan ends this CDR3, so it is likely a read error. This rearrangement joins TRBV19 to TRBJ2-7, with 9 bases identical to TRBD1. The junction had 2 bases not matched to a gene; V was cut back by 3 bases and J by 5 bases. There are 13 residues in the CDR3. CDR1 is LNHDA, CDR2 SQIVND, per germline (reference sequence). The CDR3 protein is CASSMDRGDEQYL. Here the CDR3 DNA reads TGTGCCAGTAGTATGGACAGGGGAGACGAGCAGTACCTC.

A few counts support this clonotype. The chain couples TRBV5-1 to TRBJ1-2; D is unresolved. Trimming removed 2 bases from V and 3 bases from J, with 11 bases in between. CDR3 size: 14 residues. The germline V gene has CDR1 SGHRS and CDR2 YFSETQ. CDR3 region: CASSFGVRDYGYTF. CDR3 in DNA: TGCGCCAGCAGCTTTGGCGTACGTGACTATGGCTACACCTTC.

There are many counts of this clonotype. This rearrangement joins TRBV10-3 to TRBJ1-2; 7 positions match TRBD1. Losses at the gene ends were 7 bases for V and 6 bases for J; bases not matched to a gene: 8. Germline CDR1 reads ENHRY; CDR2 reads SYGVKD. CDR3 length: 13 amino acids. The CDR3 coding sequence is TGTGCCATCACCCGCCAGGGGGAGGATGGCTACACCTTC. As protein: CAITRQGEDGYTF.

The genes are TRBV29-1 and TRBJ2-3, with 11 nucleotides matching TRBD2. The germline CDR1 and CDR2 sequences are SQVTM and ANQGSEA. The CDR3 is 15 residues long. Trimming at V came to 3 bases and at J to 1 base, leaving 3 bases not matched to a gene. The CDR3: CSVDGTSGGTDTQYF. Here the CDR3 DNA reads TGCAGCGTTGATGGGACTAGCGGAGGCACAGATACGCAGTATTTT.

This chain links TRBV5-6 with TRBJ1-5; no definite D call. Germline assignment: CDR1 SGHDT and CDR2 YYEEEE. V lost 3 bases to trimming and J lost 2 bases, with 9 bases between them. The CDR3 extends over 14 amino acids. The CDR3 sequence is CASSSGLGNQPQHF. The CDR3 coding sequence is TGTGCCAGCAGCTCCGGCCTCGGCAATCAGCCCCAGCATTTT.

The chain uses TRBV29-1 and TRBJ2-7; TRBD2 matches at 9 bases. Looked up from germline, CDR1 is SQVTM and CDR2 is ANQGSEA. CDR3 length: 17 amino acids. J gave up 3 bases and V 5 bases, and 17 bases lay outside the gene matches. CDR3 loop: CSVSLAGTGELGYEQYF. In DNA, the CDR3 is TGCAGCGTTTCGCTAGCGGGAACCGGGGAGCTGGGCTACGAGCAGTACTTC.

Worth noting for this clonotype: At one end the junction does not follow the germline gene, possibly because of a read error. V usage is TRBV24-1 and J usage is TRBJ1-5; TRBD1 agrees at 10 bases. This CDR3 region has 16 residues. The germline CDR1 and CDR2 sequences are KGHDR and SFDVKD. As DNA, the CDR3 is TGTGCCACCGAAGGTGACCAGGGGACAGGGGATCAGCCCCGGCATTTT. This encodes CATEGDQGTGDQPRHF.

This clonotype was detected only a few times. CDR3 nucleotides: TGCAGTGCTAGGGGGGCACCATCCCAAGAGACCCAGTACTTC. It yields the protein CSARGAPSQETQYF. The V and J genes are TRBV20-1 and TRBJ2-5; possible D gene TRBD1, 6 bases. The CDR3 covers 14 residues. Per germline, CDR1 DFQATT and CDR2 SNEGSKA (reference sequence). V was shortened by 3 bases and J by 1 base, with 12 bases between the two germline ends.

This clonotype was counted ten times or more. The chain recombines TRBV5-4 with TRBJ1-6; the match to TRBD1 covers 10 bases. The length of the CDR3 is 16 residues. V was pared by 4 bases and J by 8 bases, with 9 bases of the junction left unmatched. Germline V gene lookup returns CDR1 SGHNT and CDR2 YYREEE (reference sequence). The CDR3 sequence is CASSLQTGTGDSPLHF. CDR3 coding DNA: TGTGCCAGCAGCCTCCAGACCGGGACAGGGGATTCACCCCTCCACTTT. Together with reference TRBV5-4 and TRBJ1-6, the CDR3 gives the full variable domain: ETGVTQSPTHLIKTRGQQVTLRCSSQSGHNTVSWYQQALGQGPQFIFQYYREEENGRGNFPPRFSGLQFPNYSSELNVNALELDDSALYLCASSLQTGTGDSPLHFGNGTRLTVT.

This clonotype was seen many times. The chain employs TRBV15 and TRBJ1-3, with D possibly being TRBD1 (5 bases). The germline CDR1 and CDR2 sequences are LNHNV and YYDKDF (reference sequence). The CDR3 length is 15 residues. V dropped 0 bases and J dropped 3 bases, with 9 bases sitting between them. The CDR3 DNA follows: TGTGCCACCAGCAGAGATCCAGGGAATGGAAACACCATATATTTT. Amino acid sequence: CATSRDPGNGNTIYF.

This clonotype was picked up a small number of times. The rearrangement uses TRBV25-1 and TRBJ2-2; D gene unclear. Between the trimmed V and J ends, which lost 11 bases and 2 bases, there was a span of 15 bases. The germline V gene has CDR1 MGHDK and CDR2 SYGVNS. The CDR3 is 14 amino acids. The CDR3 region has the DNA TGTGCCTGGAGTGTACGTGGCAACACCGGGGAGCTGTTTTTT. Its protein is CAWSVRGNTGELFF. Filled out from reference TRBV25-1 and TRBJ2-2, the complete variable domain reads EADIYQTPRYLVIGTGKKITLECSQTMGHDKMYWYQQDPGMELHLIHYSYGVNSTEKGDLSSESTVSRIRTEHFPLTLESARPSHTSQYLCAWSVRGNTGELFFGEGSRLTVL.